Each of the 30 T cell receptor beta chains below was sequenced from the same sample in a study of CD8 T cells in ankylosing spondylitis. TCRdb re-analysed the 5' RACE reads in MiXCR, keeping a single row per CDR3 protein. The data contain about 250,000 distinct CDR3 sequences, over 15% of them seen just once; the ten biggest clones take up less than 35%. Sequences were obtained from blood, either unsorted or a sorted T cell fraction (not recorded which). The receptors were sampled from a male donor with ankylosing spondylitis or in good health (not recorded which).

CDR3 residues: CASSQVWGVNNEQFF. Here the CDR3 DNA reads TGTGCCAGCAGCCAAGTATGGGGGGTGAACAATGAGCAGTTCTTC. This chain uses TRBV4-2 with TRBJ2-1, with D perhaps TRBD2 (6 bases). V was trimmed by 1 base and J by 5 bases, leaving 12 bases between them. This CDR3 contains 15 residues. CDR1 LGHNA and CDR2 YNFKEQ come from the germline V gene.

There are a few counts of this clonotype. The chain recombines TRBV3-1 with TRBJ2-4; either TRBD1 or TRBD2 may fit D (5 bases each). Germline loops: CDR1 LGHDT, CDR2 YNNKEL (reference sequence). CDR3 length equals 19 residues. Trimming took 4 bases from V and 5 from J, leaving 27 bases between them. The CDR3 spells CASSLFHGYPTRDQNIQYF. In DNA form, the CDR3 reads TGTGCCAGCAGCCTTTTCCACGGATACCCCACCAGGGACCAAAACATTCAGTACTTC.

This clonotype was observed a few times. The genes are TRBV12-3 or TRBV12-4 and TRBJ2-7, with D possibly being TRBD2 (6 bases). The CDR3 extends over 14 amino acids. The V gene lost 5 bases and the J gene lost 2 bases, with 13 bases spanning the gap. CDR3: CASSGGLGPYEQYF. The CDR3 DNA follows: TGTGCCAGCAGTGGGGGGTTGGGTCCCTACGAGCAGTACTTC.

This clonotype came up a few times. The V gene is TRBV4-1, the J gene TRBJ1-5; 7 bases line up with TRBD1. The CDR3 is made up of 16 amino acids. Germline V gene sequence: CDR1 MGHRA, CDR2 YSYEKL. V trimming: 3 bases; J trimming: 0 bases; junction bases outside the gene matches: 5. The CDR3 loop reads CASSQGQSFSNQPQHF. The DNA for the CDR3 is TGCGCCAGCAGCCAGGGACAGAGCTTTAGCAATCAGCCCCAGCATTTT.

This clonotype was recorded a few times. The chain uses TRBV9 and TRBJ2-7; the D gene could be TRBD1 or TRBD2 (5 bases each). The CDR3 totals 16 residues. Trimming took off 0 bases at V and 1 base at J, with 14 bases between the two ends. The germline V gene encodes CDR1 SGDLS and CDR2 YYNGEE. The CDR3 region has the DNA TGTGCCAGCAGCGTAGGGGGGTGGGGTTATTCCTACGAGCAGTACTTC. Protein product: CASSVGGWGYSYEQYF.

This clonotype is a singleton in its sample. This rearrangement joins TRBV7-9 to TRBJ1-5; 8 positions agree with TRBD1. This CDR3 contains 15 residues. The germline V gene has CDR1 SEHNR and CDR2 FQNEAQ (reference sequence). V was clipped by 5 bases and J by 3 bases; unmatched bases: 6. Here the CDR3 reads CASSEDRGVNQPQHF. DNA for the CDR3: TGTGCCAGCAGCGAAGACAGGGGAGTCAATCAGCCCCAGCATTTT.

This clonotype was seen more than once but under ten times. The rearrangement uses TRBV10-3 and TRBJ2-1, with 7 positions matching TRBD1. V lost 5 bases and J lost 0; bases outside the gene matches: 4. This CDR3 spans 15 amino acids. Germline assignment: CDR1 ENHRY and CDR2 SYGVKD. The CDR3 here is CAISSRDSSYNEQFF. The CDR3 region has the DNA TGTGCCATCAGTAGCCGGGACAGCTCCTACAATGAGCAGTTCTTC.

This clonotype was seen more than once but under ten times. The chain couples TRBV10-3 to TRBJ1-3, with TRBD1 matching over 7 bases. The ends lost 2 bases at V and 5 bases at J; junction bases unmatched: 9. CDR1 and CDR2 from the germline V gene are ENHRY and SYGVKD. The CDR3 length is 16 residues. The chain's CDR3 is CAISEPGTGVRNTIYF. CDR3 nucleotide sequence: TGTGCCATCAGTGAGCCCGGAACAGGGGTCAGAAACACCATATATTTT.

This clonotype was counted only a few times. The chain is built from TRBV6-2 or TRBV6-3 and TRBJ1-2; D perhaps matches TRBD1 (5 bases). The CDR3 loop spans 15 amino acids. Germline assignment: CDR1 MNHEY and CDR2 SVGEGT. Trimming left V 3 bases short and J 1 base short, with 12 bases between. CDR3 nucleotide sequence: TGTGCCAGCAGTTATGGGGACCCATTTAACTATGGCTACACCTTC. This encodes CASSYGDPFNYGYTF.

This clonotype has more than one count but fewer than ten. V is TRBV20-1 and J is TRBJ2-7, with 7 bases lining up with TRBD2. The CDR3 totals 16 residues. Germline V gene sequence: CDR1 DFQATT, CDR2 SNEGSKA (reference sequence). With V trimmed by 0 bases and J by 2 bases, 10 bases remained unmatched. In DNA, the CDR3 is TGCAGTGCTAGAGATCCAGCGGGATGGGCACCCTACGAGCAGTACTTC. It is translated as CSARDPAGWAPYEQYF.

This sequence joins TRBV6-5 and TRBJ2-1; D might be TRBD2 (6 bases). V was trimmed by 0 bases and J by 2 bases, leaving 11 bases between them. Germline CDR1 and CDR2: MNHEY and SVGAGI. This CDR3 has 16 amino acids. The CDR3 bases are TGTGCCAGCAGTTACTCCGGCGGGGCGGCCTACAATGAGCAGTTCTTC. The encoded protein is CASSYSGGAAYNEQFF.

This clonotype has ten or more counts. CDR3: CASSLPINTGELFF. In DNA, the CDR3 is TGTGCCAGCAGCCTACCTATAAACACCGGGGAGCTGTTTTTT. This chain connects TRBV4-2 to TRBJ2-2; no definite D call. Trimming removed 4 bases at V and 2 bases at J, with 8 bases between. The CDR3 is 14 residues long. CDR1 and CDR2 from the germline V gene are LGHNA and YNFKEQ.

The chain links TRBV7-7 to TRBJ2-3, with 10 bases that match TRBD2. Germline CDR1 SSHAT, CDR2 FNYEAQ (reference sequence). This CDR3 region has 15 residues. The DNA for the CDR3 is TGTGTTAGCAGCTTGGGGACTAGCGGCACAGATACGCAGTATTTT. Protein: CVSSLGTSGTDTQYF.

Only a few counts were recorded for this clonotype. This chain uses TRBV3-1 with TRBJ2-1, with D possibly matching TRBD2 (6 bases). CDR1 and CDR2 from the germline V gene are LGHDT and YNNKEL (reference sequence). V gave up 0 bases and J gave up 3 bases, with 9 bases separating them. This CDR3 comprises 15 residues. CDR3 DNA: TGTGCCAGCAGCCAAGATCGCGGGGACTACAATGAGCAGTTCTTC. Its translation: CASSQDRGDYNEQFF.

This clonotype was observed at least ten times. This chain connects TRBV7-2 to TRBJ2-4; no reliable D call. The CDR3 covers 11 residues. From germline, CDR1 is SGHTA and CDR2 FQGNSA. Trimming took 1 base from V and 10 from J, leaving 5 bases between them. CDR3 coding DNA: TGTGCCAGCAGCTTAGGAGGTATTCAGTACTTC. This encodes CASSLGGIQYF.

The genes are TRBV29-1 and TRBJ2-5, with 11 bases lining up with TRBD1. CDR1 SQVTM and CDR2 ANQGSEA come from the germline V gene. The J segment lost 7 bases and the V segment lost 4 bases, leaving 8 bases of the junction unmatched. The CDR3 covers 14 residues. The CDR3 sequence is CSVGRDRGGWTQYF. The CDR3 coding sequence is TGCAGCGTTGGACGGGACAGGGGGGGATGGACCCAGTACTTC. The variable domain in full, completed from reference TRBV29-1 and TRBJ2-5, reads SAVISQKPSRDICQRGTSLTIQCQVDSQVTMMFWYRQQPGQSLTLIATANQGSEATYESGFVIDKFPISRPNLTFSTLTVSNMSPEDSSIYLCSVGRDRGGWTQYFGPGTRLLVL.

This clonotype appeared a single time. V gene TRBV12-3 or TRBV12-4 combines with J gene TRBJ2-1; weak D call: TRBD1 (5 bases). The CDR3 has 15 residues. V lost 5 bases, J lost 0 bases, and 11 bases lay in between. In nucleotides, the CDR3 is TGTGCCAGCAGTCACCAAGGGGTCTCCTACAATGAGCAGTTCTTC. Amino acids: CASSHQGVSYNEQFF.

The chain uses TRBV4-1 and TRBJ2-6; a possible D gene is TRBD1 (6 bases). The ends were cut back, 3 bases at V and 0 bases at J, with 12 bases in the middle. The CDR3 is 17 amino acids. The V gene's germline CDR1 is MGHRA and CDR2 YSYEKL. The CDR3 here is CASSQEQGNSGANVLTF. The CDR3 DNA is TGCGCCAGCAGCCAGGAACAGGGCAACTCTGGGGCCAACGTCCTGACTTTC.

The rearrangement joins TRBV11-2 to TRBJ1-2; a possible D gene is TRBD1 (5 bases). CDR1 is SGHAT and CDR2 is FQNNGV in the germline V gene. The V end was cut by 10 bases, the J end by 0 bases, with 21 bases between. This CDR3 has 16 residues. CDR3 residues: CATPRDGARANYGYTF. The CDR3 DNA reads TGTGCCACGCCCCGGGACGGGGCAAGAGCTAACTATGGCTACACCTTC.

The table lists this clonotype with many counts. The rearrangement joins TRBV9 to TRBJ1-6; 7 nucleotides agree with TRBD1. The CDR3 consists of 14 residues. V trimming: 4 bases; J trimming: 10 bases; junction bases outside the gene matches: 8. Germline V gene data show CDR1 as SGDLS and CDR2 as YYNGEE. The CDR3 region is CASSTRQGSSPLHF. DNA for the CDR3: TGTGCCAGCAGCACCCGACAGGGCAGCTCACCCCTCCACTTT.

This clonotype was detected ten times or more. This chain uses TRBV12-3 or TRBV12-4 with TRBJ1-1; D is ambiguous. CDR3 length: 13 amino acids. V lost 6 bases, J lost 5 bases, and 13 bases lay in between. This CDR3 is CASRVGTGTEAFF. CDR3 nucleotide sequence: TGTGCCAGCAGAGTGGGCACGGGGACTGAAGCTTTCTTT.

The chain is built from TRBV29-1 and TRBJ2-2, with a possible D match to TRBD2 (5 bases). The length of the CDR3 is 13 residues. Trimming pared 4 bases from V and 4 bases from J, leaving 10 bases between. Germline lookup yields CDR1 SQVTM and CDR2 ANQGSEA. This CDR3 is CSVVGITTGELFF. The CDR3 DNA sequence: TGCAGCGTTGTCGGGATCACCACCGGGGAGCTGTTTTTT.

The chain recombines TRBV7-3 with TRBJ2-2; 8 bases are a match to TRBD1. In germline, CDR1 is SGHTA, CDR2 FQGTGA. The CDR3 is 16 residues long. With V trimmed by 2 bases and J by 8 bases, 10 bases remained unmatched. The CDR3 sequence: CASSLPNGQGPGELFF. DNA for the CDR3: TGTGCCAGCAGCTTACCCAACGGACAGGGACCAGGGGAGCTGTTTTTT.

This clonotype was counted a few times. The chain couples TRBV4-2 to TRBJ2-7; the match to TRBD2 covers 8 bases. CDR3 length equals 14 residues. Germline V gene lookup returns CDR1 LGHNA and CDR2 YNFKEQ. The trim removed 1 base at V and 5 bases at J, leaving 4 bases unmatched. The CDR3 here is CASSQAGGPDEQYF. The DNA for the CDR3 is TGTGCCAGCAGCCAAGCGGGAGGGCCTGACGAGCAGTACTTC.

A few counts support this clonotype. CDR3 sequence reads: CASSEYTLRDFGEKLFF. CDR3 in DNA: TGTGCCAGCAGTGAATATACCCTTCGGGACTTCGGAGAAAAACTGTTTTTT. The chain uses TRBV25-1 and TRBJ1-4, with D perhaps matching TRBD1 (5 bases). There are 17 residues in the CDR3. V was pared by 0 bases and J by 8 bases, with 19 bases between. The germline CDR1 and CDR2 sequences are MGHDK and SYGVNS.

CDR3 nucleotides: TGTGCCATCGCAGGGGGGCGCGAGCAGTACTTC. It yields the protein CAIAGGREQYF. This chain uses TRBV10-3 with TRBJ2-7, with a weak D call TRBD1 (7 bases). The germline V gene encodes CDR1 ENHRY and CDR2 SYGVKD. The length of the CDR3 is 11 residues. V was clipped by 8 bases and J by 6 bases, with 11 bases between them.

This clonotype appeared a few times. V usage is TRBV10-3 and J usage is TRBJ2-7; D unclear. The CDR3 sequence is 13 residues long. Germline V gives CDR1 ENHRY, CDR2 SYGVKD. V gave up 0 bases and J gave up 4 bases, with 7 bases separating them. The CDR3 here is CAISESREYEQYF. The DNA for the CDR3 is TGTGCCATCAGTGAGTCCAGAGAGTACGAGCAGTACTTC.

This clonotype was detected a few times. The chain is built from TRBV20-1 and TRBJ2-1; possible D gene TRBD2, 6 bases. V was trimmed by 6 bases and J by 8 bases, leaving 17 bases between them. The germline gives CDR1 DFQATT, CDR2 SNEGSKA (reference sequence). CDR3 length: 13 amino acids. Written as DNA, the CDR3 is TGCAGTGCCGGCGGGGCGGACGGCGATGAGCAGTTCTTC. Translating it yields CSAGGADGDEQFF.

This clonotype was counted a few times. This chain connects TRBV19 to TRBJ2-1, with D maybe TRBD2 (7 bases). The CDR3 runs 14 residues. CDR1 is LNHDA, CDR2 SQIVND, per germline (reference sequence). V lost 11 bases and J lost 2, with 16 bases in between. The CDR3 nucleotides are TGTGCCGTTGGGAAGGGGGGGGCCTACAATGAGCAGTTCTTC. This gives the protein CAVGKGGAYNEQFF.

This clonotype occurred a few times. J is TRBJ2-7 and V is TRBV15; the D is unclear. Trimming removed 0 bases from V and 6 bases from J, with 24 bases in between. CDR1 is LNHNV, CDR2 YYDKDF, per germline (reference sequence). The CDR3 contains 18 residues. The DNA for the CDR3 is TGTGCCACCAGCAGAGAAGGGTCGTTGGTCACCAACCCCTCCGAGCAGTACTTC. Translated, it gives CATSREGSLVTNPSEQYF.